What follows describes a single T cell receptor (beta chain). The record originates from a study of T cell changes during pregnancy in multiple sclerosis. Assay: immunoSEQ multiplex PCR; the TCRdb copy retains only in-frame clones and omits some. The data show roughly 40,000 clones, 88% seen once. Trimming cost V 0 bases and J 1 base; bases outside gene matches: 9. CDR1 and CDR2 (germline): SGHNT, YYREEE (reference sequence). The CDR3 covers 17 residues. The source material was CD4+ T cells from peripheral blood mononuclear cells, sampled before pregnancy. The source of this sequence is a female donor with multiple sclerosis, enrolled in a pregnancy study. V gene TRBV5-4 combines with J gene TRBJ2-7, with 8 bases that match TRBD2. CDR3 protein: CASSLGLGAGGSYEQYF. The CDR3 region has the DNA TGTGCCAGCAGCTTGGGACTTGGGGCGGGAGGATCCTACGAGCAGTACTTC. The entire variable domain, with the rest obtained from reference TRBV5-4 and TRBJ2-7, is as follows: ETGVTQSPTHLIKTRGQQVTLRCSSQSGHNTVSWYQQALGQGPQFIFQYYREEENGRGNFPPRFSGLQFPNYSSELNVNALELDDSALYLCASSLGLGAGGSYEQYFGPGTRLTVT.